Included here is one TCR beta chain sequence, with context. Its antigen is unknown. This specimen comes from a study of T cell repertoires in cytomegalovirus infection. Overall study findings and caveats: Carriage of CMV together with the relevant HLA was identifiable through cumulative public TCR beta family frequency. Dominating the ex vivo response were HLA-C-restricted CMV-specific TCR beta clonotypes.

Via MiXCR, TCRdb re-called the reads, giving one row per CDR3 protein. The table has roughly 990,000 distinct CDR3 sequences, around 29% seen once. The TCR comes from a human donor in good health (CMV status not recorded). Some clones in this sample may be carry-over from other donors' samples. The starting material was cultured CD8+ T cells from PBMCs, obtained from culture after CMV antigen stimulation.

CDR3 region: CASRQSSEQYF. As DNA, the CDR3 is TGTGCCAGCAGGCAAAGCTCCGAGCAGTACTTC. This sequence joins TRBV27 and TRBJ2-7; the D is unclear. Deletions cut 6 bases from V and 6 bases from J, with 9 bases between. CDR3 length: 11 amino acids. The germline V gene encodes CDR1 MNHEY and CDR2 SMNVEV (reference sequence).